Listed below are T cell receptor beta chains from one sample, sequenced in a study of metastatic and nonmetastatic thyroid tumors. Using MiXCR, TCRdb reanalyzed the PCR reads. The profile shows around 35,000 clones, approximately 18% of them singletons. Sample: blood. Receptors were obtained from a male donor with papillary thyroid cancer or a benign thyroid nodule (not recorded which). Some clones in this sample may be carry-over from other donors' samples. The CDR3 runs from the conserved cysteine through the conserved F or W. The order of the fields is J gene, CDR3 length, V gene, clone size, D gene, CDR3 protein, CDR3 DNA. The D gene is left open where the match is weak. Clone size appears in some rows only: once, few, many, or a class for an expanded clone.

TRBJ2-1,15,TRBV11-1,-,-,CAIITRDAPGDEQFF,TGTGCCATCATCACCCGGGACGCTCCCGGCGATGAGCAGTTCTTC
TRBJ2-7,13,TRBV6-2/TRBV6-3,many,-,CASSSLAHYEQYF,TGTGCCAGCAGTTCACTAGCACACTACGAGCAGTACTTC
TRBJ2-3,15,TRBV4-2,-,TRBD2,CASSQGTSDTDTQYF,TGTGCCAGCAGCCAGGGGACTAGCGACACAGATACGCAGTATTTT
TRBJ1-1,14,TRBV6-4,few,-,CASSSTWENIEAFF,TGTGCCAGCAGTTCTACATGGGAGAACATTGAAGCTTTCTTT
TRBJ2-3,14,TRBV6-4,many,TRBD1,CASSDVAGGDTQYF,TGTGCCAGCAGTGACGTAGCAGGGGGTGATACGCAGTATTTT
TRBJ1-1,14,TRBV6-1,-,-,CASSRGRLNTEAFF,TGTGCCAGCAGTCGTGGACGGCTGAACACTGAAGCTTTCTTT
TRBJ2-1,16,TRBV3-1,many,TRBD2,CASSPLGSGSKDEQFF,TGTGCCAGCAGCCCGCTTGGGAGCGGGAGTAAGGATGAGCAGTTCTTC
TRBJ2-5,16,TRBV5-4,many,-,CASSVRRQSYQETQYF,TGTGCCAGCAGCGTCAGAAGACAGTCCTACCAAGAGACCCAGTACTTC
TRBJ2-5,15,TRBV28,many,-,CASSSAGANQETQYF,TGTGCCAGCAGTTCGGCAGGGGCGAACCAAGAGACCCAGTACTTC
TRBJ2-3,16,TRBV11-2,once,TRBD2,CSSSLRLAGSTDTQYF,TGTTCCAGCAGCTTACGACTAGCGGGTTCCACAGATACGCAGTATTTT
TRBJ2-5,17,TRBV7-2,once,TRBD2,CASSLFGPGEGKETQYF,TGTGCCAGCAGCTTATTTGGCCCGGGGGAGGGTAAAGAGACCCAGTACTTC
TRBJ2-3,18,TRBV11-1,-,TRBD2,CASSWGYQTSGSWDTQYF,TGTGCCAGCAGCTGGGGCTACCAGACTAGCGGGAGTTGGGATACGCAGTATTTT
TRBJ2-7,15,TRBV5-1,-,TRBD1,CASSWASGQGYEQYF,TGCGCCAGCAGCTGGGCGTCGGGACAGGGCTACGAGCAGTACTTC
TRBJ1-5,14,TRBV4-3,once,TRBD1,CASSQGTGYQPQHF,TGCGCCAGCAGCCAGGGGACAGGGTATCAGCCCCAGCATTTT
TRBJ2-2,16,TRBV6-4,few,TRBD2,CASSETLTSDTGELFF,TGTGCCAGCTCCGAAACCTTGACTAGCGACACCGGGGAGCTGTTTTTT
TRBJ1-3,14,TRBV5-1,-,-,CASSPLSGGNTIYF,TGCGCCAGCAGCCCCCTCAGTGGTGGAAACACCATATATTTT
TRBJ2-7,16,TRBV18,many,TRBD2,CASSPAGLAGPGEQYF,TGTGCCAGCTCACCGGCGGGACTAGCGGGCCCGGGGGAGCAGTACTTC
TRBJ2-5,15,TRBV14,many,TRBD2,CASSLETSVTETQYF,TGTGCCAGCAGCCTTGAGACTAGCGTCACAGAGACCCAGTACTTC
TRBJ1-1,11,TRBV25-1,many,-,CASSPGTEAFF,TGTGCCAGCAGCCCGGGCACTGAAGCTTTCTTT
TRBJ2-2,15,TRBV5-1,-,-,CASSTRQSSTGELFF,TGCGCCAGCAGCACGAGACAGTCAAGCACCGGGGAGCTGTTTTTT
TRBJ2-1,14,TRBV6-2/TRBV6-3,many,-,CASTRLASYNEQFF,TGTGCCAGCACCCGACTCGCCTCCTACAATGAGCAGTTCTTC
TRBJ1-1,14,TRBV6-1,many,-,CASSGGRWGTEAFF,TGTGCCAGCAGCGGGGGACGTTGGGGCACTGAAGCTTTCTTT
TRBJ2-3,15,TRBV12-3/TRBV12-4,many,-,CASSSPGGKTDTQYF,TGTGCCAGCAGTTCCCCGGGCGGTAAGACAGATACGCAGTATTTT
TRBJ1-4,14,TRBV2,many,-,CASRAGRGNEKLFF,TGTGCCAGCAGGGCGGGACGGGGAAATGAAAAACTGTTTTTT
TRBJ2-2,15,TRBV4-1,many,TRBD1,CASSLQTGDTGELFF,TGCGCCAGCAGCCTTCAGACAGGGGACACCGGGGAGCTGTTTTTT
TRBJ2-2,14,TRBV5-1,many,-,CASSLAWGDGELFF,TGCGCCAGCAGCTTGGCCTGGGGGGACGGGGAGCTGTTTTTT
TRBJ2-5,13,TRBV5-1,many,TRBD1,CASSRQGQETQYF,TGCGCCAGCAGCCGACAGGGGCAAGAGACCCAGTACTTC
TRBJ2-5,15,TRBV7-2,-,TRBD2,CTSTTSGRSEETQYF,TGTACCAGCACGACTAGCGGTAGGTCCGAGGAGACCCAGTACTTC
TRBJ2-7,10,TRBV19,few,-,CATRSYEQYF,TGTGCCACCCGGTCCTACGAGCAGTACTTC
TRBJ2-7,12,TRBV28,few,-,CASSFDRYEQYF,TGTGCCAGCAGTTTCGACCGCTACGAGCAGTACTTC
TRBJ1-1,15,TRBV9,many,TRBD1,CASSSGQGGFGEAFF,TGTGCCAGCAGCTCTGGACAGGGGGGATTTGGTGAAGCTTTCTTT
TRBJ1-2,14,TRBV20-1,many,-,CSAKVGGSLDGYTF,TGCAGTGCTAAGGTTGGGGGCTCTCTAGATGGCTACACCTTC
TRBJ2-1,12,TRBV10-3,many,-,CAIRQGRNEQFF,TGTGCCATCAGGCAGGGGCGGAATGAGCAGTTCTTC
TRBJ2-1,14,TRBV28,medium-sized,TRBD2,CASRPSGRYNEQFF,TGTGCCAGCAGGCCTAGCGGACGATACAATGAGCAGTTCTTC
TRBJ2-2,15,TRBV6-1,many,-,CASSEGTGDTGELFF,TGTGCCAGCAGTGAAGGGACTGGGGACACCGGGGAGCTGTTTTTT
TRBJ2-7,12,TRBV12-3/TRBV12-4,few,-,CASIFSGYEQYF,TGTGCCAGCATTTTTTCTGGTTACGAGCAGTACTTC
TRBJ2-1,16,TRBV20-1,-,TRBD2,CSAEGLSGTSGNEQFF,TGCAGTGCCGAGGGACTATCGGGGACTTCTGGCAATGAGCAGTTCTTC
TRBJ2-3,13,TRBV30,many,-,CAWSTSSTDTQYF,TGTGCCTGGAGCACTAGTAGTACAGATACGCAGTATTTT
TRBJ2-3,18,TRBV6-6,many,TRBD2,CASSYDILAGGSTDTQYF,TGTGCCAGCAGTTACGACATATTAGCGGGGGGAAGCACAGATACGCAGTATTTT
TRBJ1-5,14,TRBV12-3/TRBV12-4,many,-,CASSLYASNQPQHF,TGTGCCAGCAGTCTCTATGCTTCTAATCAGCCCCAGCATTTT
TRBJ1-6,14,TRBV7-3,many,TRBD1,CASSSGQKNSPLHF,TGTGCCAGCAGCTCGGGACAGAAGAATTCACCCCTCCACTTT
TRBJ1-2,15,TRBV10-3,many,TRBD1,CAISGRQGLTYGYTF,TGTGCCATCAGTGGCCGACAGGGGCTTACCTATGGCTACACCTTC
TRBJ2-5,13,TRBV15,many,-,CATSRIAGETQYF,TGTGCCACCAGCAGAATCGCGGGAGAGACCCAGTACTTC
TRBJ2-1,16,TRBV20-1,few,TRBD2,CSARGGLAGWNNEQFF,TGCAGTGCTAGAGGGGGACTAGCGGGGTGGAATAATGAGCAGTTCTTC
TRBJ1-1,15,TRBV4-1,many,-,CASSPEIRGRTEAFF,TGCGCCAGCAGCCCGGAGATCCGGGGAAGGACTGAAGCTTTCTTT
TRBJ1-5,14,TRBV4-1,many,-,CASSQAGRNQPQHF,TGCGCCAGCAGCCAAGCGGGGCGCAATCAGCCCCAGCATTTT
TRBJ2-5,14,TRBV5-1,-,-,CASSFGSAQETQYF,TGCGCCAGCAGCTTTGGATCTGCTCAAGAGACCCAGTACTTC
TRBJ2-1,17,TRBV11-2,once,TRBD2,CASSFRVAGGQYNEQFF,TGTGCCAGCAGCTTCAGGGTAGCGGGAGGCCAGTACAATGAGCAGTTCTTC
TRBJ1-2,15,TRBV7-6,many,-,CASSPQSGNFYGYTF,TGTGCCAGCAGCCCCCAGTCAGGGAATTTCTATGGCTACACCTTC
TRBJ2-1,17,TRBV12-3/TRBV12-4,many,TRBD2,CASSPGLAGISYNEQFF,TGTGCCAGCAGTCCAGGACTAGCGGGAATCTCCTACAATGAGCAGTTCTTC
TRBJ2-3,15,TRBV4-1,-,TRBD1,CASSQDDRGADTQYF,TGCGCCAGCAGCCAAGATGACAGGGGGGCTGATACGCAGTATTTT
TRBJ1-2,14,TRBV3-1,many,-,CASSQADSVSGYTF,TGTGCCAGCAGCCAAGCGGACAGTGTATCTGGCTACACCTTC
TRBJ2-5,13,TRBV5-4,many,-,CASSPNGVGTQYF,TGTGCCAGCAGCCCCAACGGGGTAGGGACCCAGTACTTC